This paragraph reports one TCR beta chain. The target of this receptor is not known. Within one base of it there is no much larger clone, and no base qualities were kept. Whole blood was collected in K2EDTA tubes by collaborating institutions according to the institutions' own protocols. For TCRbeta analysis, collaborators shipped samples in one of three forms: frozen whole blood, isolated PBMCs, or DNA extracted from either of those sample types. This sample is drawn from a study of blood T cell repertoires in COVID-19 (dated by TCRdb to about 2020). General notes on the study: Collaborator samples came from the United States, Italy and Spain and covered acute and convalescent phases of COVID-19. The samples were drawn from the first 160 participants of the ongoing ImmuneRACE study and from about 1,200 subjects provided by 6 global collaborators. The prospective study material was composed of cDNA or gDNA derived from T cells, B-cell-depleted T cells, or PBMCs. Nearly every sample came with metadata listing a de-identified subject ID, COVID-19 status, age in years and sex. The dataset comprised deeply sampled blood TCRbeta repertoires from subjects exposed to, actively infected with, or recovered from COVID-19. The repertoires were made available in a free public database intended to serve as a resource for research on the immune response to SARS-CoV-2. Where available, HLA class I and class II types were taken from metadata supplied by the sample provider and were not determined by assay-based typing. Summary of the overall study and its limitations: The amount of clinical and demographic metadata varied by source and participant and was provided uncurated.

TCRbeta CDR3 regions were amplified from genomic DNA using the immunoSEQ Assay, a bias-controlled multiplex PCR. As for the authors' bioinformatics: Within the assay, amplification of reference gene primers was used to estimate how many nucleated cells each sample contained. Sequence reads were collapsed and filtered to measure the absolute abundance of every unique TCRbeta CDR3 rearrangement. For each sample, productive Simpson clonality was calculated as the square root of Simpson's diversity index over productive rearrangements. The table comes from immuneACCESS by way of TCRdb, which keeps in-frame sequences with V and J called. Part of the clones is missing from these tables; in studies checked, under half for an unresolved V gene and the rest for unknown reasons. The DNA was the basis for D and trimming; V, J and clone size are from that table. For this sample there are 45,000 to 55,000 clones; roughly nine tenths appear just once. Together, the top ten hold 7.5% to 9.5% of the sample.

The germline V gene specifies ENHRY as CDR1 and SYGVKD as CDR2. The V end gives up 6 bases and the J end 1 base, leaving 7 bases in the junction not matched to a gene. From the cysteine through the phenylalanine, the CDR3 covers 15 amino acids. The kept DNA is CDR3 alone, 45 bases in frame from the first base. The sequence came from a woman in her thirties or forties with active COVID-19. The specimen was peripheral blood. The chain was built from TRBV10-3 and TRBJ2-7; TRBD1 fits 9 bases in the junction. The CDR3 protein is CAIRAPGQGSYEQYF. The DNA sequence is TGTGCCATCAGGGCACCGGGACAGGGATCCTACGAGCAGTACTTC.